Below are 27 T cell receptor beta chains sequenced from a single sample in a study of control samples from healthy donors and cancer patients. Sequencing used immunoSEQ multiplex PCR; TCRdb keeps in-frame clones, though not all of them. The table has 150,000 or so clones, about 91% seen once. The source material was blood. The receptors stem from a woman in her thirties in good health.

The chain employs TRBV5-1 and TRBJ2-7, with D perhaps TRBD2 (6 bases). Between the trimmed V and J ends, which lost 3 bases and 3 bases, there was a span of 16 bases. Germline V gene sequence: CDR1 SGHRS, CDR2 YFSETQ. This CDR3 comprises 15 residues. CDR3 in amino acids: CASSWDGGGFYEQYF. The CDR3 coding sequence is TGCGCCAGCAGCTGGGACGGGGGAGGTTTCTACGAGCAGTACTTC.

The V call is TRBV12-3 or TRBV12-4, the J call TRBJ1-2; no firm D call. With 10 bases removed from V and 6 bases from J, the gap between germline ends came to 12 bases. This CDR3 region has 11 residues. CDR3 region: CATRWGDGYTF. For the CDR3, the DNA is TGTGCCACCAGATGGGGAGATGGCTACACCTTC.

This rearrangement joins TRBV4-2 to TRBJ1-5; possibly TRBD1 for D (6 bases). V lost 0 bases and J 7 bases, leaving 16 bases between the germline ends. This CDR3 contains 16 residues. Germline values: CDR1 LGHNA, CDR2 YNFKEQ. The CDR3 reads CASSQESRTGWQPQHF. As DNA, the CDR3 is TGTGCCAGCAGCCAAGAGTCTCGAACAGGGTGGCAGCCCCAGCATTTT.

V and J are TRBV5-1 and TRBJ1-4; a weak D match, TRBD1 (5 bases). Per germline, CDR1 SGHRS and CDR2 YFSETQ. The CDR3 consists of 16 residues. V dropped 4 bases and J dropped 6 bases, with 19 bases sitting between them. This CDR3 is CASSATPGTSDEKLFF. CDR3 nucleotide sequence: TGCGCCAGCAGCGCCACCCCCGGGACGAGCGATGAAAAACTGTTTTTT.

The chain uses TRBV5-1 and TRBJ1-4; 9 positions match TRBD1. Per germline, CDR1 SGHRS and CDR2 YFSETQ. After removal of 5 bases from V and 7 bases from J, the junction contained 6 bases not matched to a gene. The CDR3 consists of 14 residues. The CDR3 is CASRQGAGGEKLFF. The CDR3 nucleotides read TGCGCCAGCAGACAGGGGGCTGGGGGTGAAAAACTGTTTTTT.

This clone is a singleton in its sample. The chain employs TRBV3-1 (or the pseudogene TRBV3-2) and TRBJ2-7; 9 nucleotides line up with TRBD2. Per germline, CDR1 LGHDT and CDR2 YNNKEL (reference sequence). V gave up 1 base and J gave up 4 bases; unmatched junction bases: 11. The CDR3 is 17 amino acids. The CDR3 region has the DNA TGTGCCAGCAGCCAAGTATTGGTAGCGGGAGAGCGATACGAGCAGTACTTC. Translation gives CASSQVLVAGERYEQYF.

This rearrangement joins TRBV2 to TRBJ2-3; 12 bases fit TRBD2. Germline CDR1 and CDR2: SNHLY and FYNNEI. The J segment lost 6 bases and the V segment lost 3 bases, leaving 10 bases of the junction unmatched. The CDR3 totals 17 residues. The CDR3: CASSDRLLAGGQDTQYF. The CDR3 DNA follows: TGTGCCAGCAGTGACCGCCTTCTAGCGGGGGGGCAGGATACGCAGTATTTT.

V and J are TRBV5-6 and TRBJ1-2; TRBD1 matches at 11 bases. Per germline, CDR1 SGHDT and CDR2 YYEEEE. The CDR3 is made up of 14 amino acids. Trimming removed 1 base from V and 9 bases from J; junction bases left unmatched: 5. The CDR3 loop is CASSLRDRGSSYTF. CDR3 nucleotides: TGTGCCAGCAGCTTGAGGGACAGGGGGAGCAGCTACACCTTC.

CDR3 amino acids: CASSSLVTPYNEQFF. The CDR3 DNA reads TGTGCCAGCAGCTCCCTAGTTACCCCCTACAATGAGCAGTTCTTC. V is TRBV5-5 and J is TRBJ2-1; D ambiguous. The CDR3 sequence is 15 residues long. CDR1 and CDR2 (germline): SGHKS, YYEKEE (reference sequence). V was clipped by 3 bases and J by 2 bases, with 12 bases between them.

The chain links TRBV6-5 to TRBJ1-1, with 7 bases lining up with TRBD1. The CDR3 runs 12 residues. Germline V gives CDR1 MNHEY, CDR2 SVGAGI. J was trimmed by 10 bases and V by 2 bases; bases with no gene match: 4. CDR3 sequence reads: CASSYATGRAFF. In DNA, the CDR3 is TGTGCCAGCAGTTACGCGACAGGGAGAGCTTTCTTT.

V is TRBV27 and J is TRBJ1-5, with a weak D call TRBD1 (6 bases). The length of the CDR3 is 15 residues. V lost 3 bases to trimming and J lost 3 bases, with 12 bases between them. Germline V gives CDR1 MNHEY, CDR2 SMNVEV (reference sequence). This CDR3 is CASSFWGAPNQPQHF. CDR3 in DNA: TGTGCCAGCAGTTTTTGGGGGGCTCCCAATCAGCCCCAGCATTTT.

V usage is TRBV6-5 and J usage is TRBJ1-4; weak D call: TRBD1 (5 bases). Germline loops: CDR1 MNHEY, CDR2 SVGAGI. Trimming left V 2 bases short and J 8 bases short, with 12 bases between. The CDR3 has 14 amino acids. Here the CDR3 reads CASSYAGAGEKLFF. CDR3 coding DNA: TGTGCCAGCAGTTACGCCGGGGCGGGGGAAAAACTGTTTTTT.

The chain joins TRBV5-1 to TRBJ1-1, with 12 bases fitting TRBD1. V was pared by 4 bases and J by 5 bases, with 6 bases of the junction left unmatched. The CDR3 is 15 residues long. Per the germline V gene, CDR1 is SGHRS and CDR2 is YFSETQ. CDR3 bases: TGCGCCAGCAGCACCGGGACAGGGGGCGGGACTGAAGCTTTCTTT. This translates into CASSTGTGGGTEAFF.

The V gene is TRBV28, the J gene TRBJ2-7; D might be TRBD1 or TRBD2, each matching 5 bases. Trimming took 2 bases from V and 3 from J, leaving 14 bases between them. Germline V gene lookup returns CDR1 MDHEN and CDR2 SYDVKM. The CDR3 has 15 residues. For the CDR3, the DNA is TGTGCCAGCAGTTTACAGGGACCCATAAACTACGAGCAGTACTTC. It specifies CASSLQGPINYEQYF.

CDR3 sequence (DNA): TGTGCCAGCAGCCCCCACAGGGAGCGGGAGACCCAGTACTTC. Amino acid sequence: CASSPHRERETQYF. The V and J genes are TRBV27 and TRBJ2-5, with D perhaps matching TRBD1 (6 bases). Germline CDR1 MNHEY, CDR2 SMNVEV (reference sequence). V lost 6 bases and J 5 bases, leaving 16 bases between the germline ends. The CDR3 is 14 residues long.

This chain connects TRBV7-9 to TRBJ1-3; D call uncertain. V gave up 0 bases and J gave up 5 bases, with 17 bases separating them. The germline CDR1 and CDR2 sequences are SEHNR and FQNEAQ (reference sequence). The length of the CDR3 is 17 residues. The CDR3 loop reads CASSLARGGIDRNTIYF. CDR3 nucleotide sequence: TGTGCCAGCAGCTTAGCGCGAGGTGGGATTGATCGAAACACCATATATTTT.

DNA for the CDR3: TGTGCCAGCAGCCCCCCCAGGGGCCTACTGTTTTTT. Translation gives CASSPPRGLLFF. The genes are TRBV5-6 and TRBJ1-4; the D gene is possibly TRBD1 (6 bases). Germline CDR1 is SGHDT and CDR2 is YYEEEE. This CDR3 has 12 amino acids. V was shortened by 4 bases and J by 13 bases, with 14 bases between the two germline ends.

The rearrangement links TRBV25-1 to TRBJ2-7, with TRBD1 identical over 8 bases. The CDR3 contains 14 residues. J gave up 3 bases and V 5 bases, and 6 bases lay outside the gene matches. The germline V gene encodes CDR1 MGHDK and CDR2 SYGVNS. Written as DNA, the CDR3 is TGTGCCAGCAGTCCGACAGGGGCGATCTACGAGCAGTACGTC. It codes for CASSPTGAIYEQYV.

This chain connects TRBV6-5 to TRBJ2-1; D is perhaps TRBD1 or TRBD2 (5 bases each). There are 14 residues in the CDR3. V was pared by 6 bases and J by 9 bases, with 18 bases between. The germline V gene encodes CDR1 MNHEY and CDR2 SVGAGI. CDR3 region: CASSRGSLRGEQFF. CDR3 bases: TGTGCCAGCAGCCGGGGCTCTCTTAGGGGTGAGCAGTTCTTC.

V and J are TRBV20-1 and TRBJ1-2; D gene uncertain. The CDR3 has 12 residues. Germline loops: CDR1 DFQATT, CDR2 SNEGSKA (reference sequence). V gave up 3 bases and J gave up 4 bases, with 9 bases separating them. The CDR3 coding sequence is TGCAGTGCTAGTGCAGGCGCCTATGGCTACACCTTC. Translated: CSASAGAYGYTF.

This chain's CDR3 is CASSVRGFGETQYF. CDR3 bases: TGTGCCAGCAGCGTACGGGGGTTCGGAGAGACCCAGTACTTC. V is TRBV9 and J is TRBJ2-5, with D tentatively TRBD2 (6 bases). The CDR3 loop spans 14 amino acids. Germline V CDR1 and CDR2: SGDLS, YYNGEE. The V end was cut by 1 base, the J end by 4 bases, with 11 bases between.

The V and J genes are TRBV6-1 and TRBJ2-7; D gene unclear. The CDR3 totals 18 residues. Germline V gene sequence: CDR1 MNHNS, CDR2 SASEGT. The V end lost 1 base, the J end lost 0 bases, and 19 bases lay between the germline ends. Here the CDR3 reads CASSEEVITSRSSYEQYF. The CDR3 region has the DNA TGTGCCAGCAGTGAAGAAGTGATCACCTCAAGGAGCTCCTACGAGCAGTACTTC.

The rearrangement joins TRBV7-9 to TRBJ2-7, with D perhaps assigned TRBD1 or TRBD2 (5 bases each). The germline CDR1 and CDR2 sequences are SEHNR and FQNEAQ (reference sequence). V shed 5 bases and J shed 2 bases, with 13 bases lying between them. CDR3 size: 14 residues. The CDR3 DNA sequence: TGTGCCAGCAGCACGGGGACGTCCCCCTACGAGCAGTACGTC. Translated, it gives CASSTGTSPYEQYV.

This clone was recorded only once. The chain uses TRBV3-1 (or the pseudogene TRBV3-2) and TRBJ2-7; 8 bases align to TRBD2. Germline V gives CDR1 LGHDT, CDR2 YNNKEL (reference sequence). The CDR3 is made up of 15 amino acids. The V and J ends lost 4 bases and 2 bases, in that order; junction bases with no gene match: 7. CDR3 DNA: TGTGCCAGCAGCCGCACTAGCGGACGGACCTACGAGCAGTACTTC. Amino acids: CASSRTSGRTYEQYF.

The rearrangement uses TRBV27 and TRBJ2-7, with 8 bases lining up with TRBD1. The CDR3 spans 19 residues. V dropped 4 bases and J dropped 4; count of bases not matched to a gene: 21. CDR1 and CDR2 from the germline V gene are MNHEY and SMNVEV (reference sequence). The CDR3: CASSSADPIWTGSTYEQYF. CDR3 coding DNA: TGTGCCAGCAGTTCGGCCGACCCAATATGGACAGGGAGTACGTACGAGCAGTACTTC.

This chain joins TRBV7-8 and TRBJ1-5; D might be TRBD1 (5 bases). Germline CDR1 and CDR2: SGHVS and FQNEAQ. The V end lost 1 base, the J end lost 5 bases, and 15 bases lay between the germline ends. This CDR3 is built from 16 residues. In nucleotides, the CDR3 is TGTGCCAGCAGCTTAGATTGGTCAGGGTATGATCAGCCCCAGCATTTT. As protein: CASSLDWSGYDQPQHF.

The chain has TRBV27 and TRBJ1-1; D remains ambiguous. Germline CDR1 MNHEY, CDR2 SMNVEV (reference sequence). There are 14 residues in the CDR3. Trimming took 3 bases from V and 4 from J, leaving 12 bases between them. CDR3 in DNA: TGTGCCAGCAGTTTTGGGTCGTTGAGCACTGAAGCTTTCTTT. Protein: CASSFGSLSTEAFF.